This T cell receptor beta chain was found in a study of T cells in Graves' hyperthyroidism and ophthalmopathy (dated by TCRdb to about 2019). Concerning the study at large: Peripheral blood was collected at initial diagnosis, before any treatment. To identify TCR V-J signatures that set the groups apart, the researchers used a discovery cohort of 90 to 100 patients, made up of roughly 45 with Graves' ophthalmopathy and around 58 with stable Graves' hyperthyroidism. Prospective prediction of ophthalmopathy was tested in an independent validation cohort consisting of 18 hyperthyroidism patients and some 17 patients who later progressed to ophthalmopathy. For training and testing, the 95 to 100 patients in the discovery cohort were randomly divided in a 7:3 ratio. In addition, the study compared T-cell repertoires in thyroid tissue and in blood from about 6 Graves' hyperthyroidism patients. Once sampling was done, hyperthyroidism patients were given methimazole at a starting dose of 30 mg daily, whereas ophthalmopathy patients were given high-dose intravenous methylprednisolone. The paper reports TCR Vbeta CDR3 sequencing of some 140 peripheral blood samples: 43 ophthalmopathy, about 75 hyperthyroidism and roughly 17 progressor patients. Study-wide findings and limitations: In cross-validation, a model built on a 13 V-J signature told ophthalmopathy apart from stable hyperthyroidism with 85% to 90% sensitivity and about 81% specificity, and in testing the same model reached 80%/75%. Sample size was not statistically predetermined, and investigators were not blinded to group allocation. During validation, the model predicted progression to ophthalmopathy a median of approximately 7 months ahead of onset, with around 70% sensitivity and about 75% specificity. Blood samples also contained most of the expanded thyroid clonotypes (frequency above 0.001), which suggests that blood repertoires may reflect thyroid immune responses.

Counted from cysteine to phenylalanine, this CDR3 has 15 amino acids. Just the 45-base CDR3 DNA is kept, in frame starting at base 1. Compared with germline, V lacks 1 base and J lacks 4 bases; bases without a gene match: 4. Looking up the germline V gene yields CDR1 MGHRA and CDR2 YSYEKL. TCR beta CDR3 regions were amplified from RNA transcripts. A first-round RT-PCR of the TCR CDR3 used the HTBI primer set with the Qiagen OneStep RT-PCR kit. A second multiplex PCR round built the libraries, followed by size selection and purification. Libraries were sequenced paired-end with 100 bp reads on an Illumina HiSeq2000. Per the authors' processing: SOAPnuke was used to process the raw data, with reads discarded if the reads contained adapters or uncalled bases, had a mean Phred below 15, or lacked an exact constant-primer or identifier match. COPE v1.2.5 was used to merge high-quality paired reads, and clonotypes were defined as unique nucleotide sequences. MiTCR v1.1 was used to align clonotypes to the IMGT TRBV, TRBD and TRBJ reference segments. The analysis included only V-J combinations with a frequency above 0.0001, which together covered more than 98% of the repertoires. A TCS score was defined as the ratio of F50 (clonal expansion) to E x V (chaos), with BLOSUM62-based TCRdist applied between CDR3 peptides within each V-J. Welch's t-statistics and random forest reduced 500 to 550 V-J features to about 12, which were used in a naive Bayes classifier (R e1071). TCRdb passed the public sequencing reads through fastp at Q25 and MiXCR, retaining productive beta sequences. One record per CDR3 amino acid sequence lists the most common genes and DNA. The V and J calls here are based on TCRdb, not the publication. For this sample there are over 350,000 distinct CDR3 sequences; roughly 14% appear just once. The leading ten clones occupy 13% of the sample.

This clonotype was detected many times. It lacks a known antigen. The input lacks base qualities; no much larger clone sits a single base away. In the ophthalmopathy patients, disease was moderately to severely active, with a Clinical Activity Score of 3 or more, a NOSPECS grade of 4 or more, and a duration of less than 3 months. Exclusion was applied to patients with uncontrolled infections, other autoimmune diseases, pregnancy or lactation. Clinical symptoms, serum thyroxine and TRAb, thyroid ultrasound, and orbital computed tomography formed the basis for the diagnoses. Ficoll-Paque density gradient centrifugation was used to isolate PBMCs from 8.5 to 10 ml of fresh peripheral blood. Total RNA was extracted using Trizol reagent, and RNA quality was assessed on an Agilent 2100 Bioanalyzer.

The receptor comes from a young man with Graves' ophthalmopathy. Sequenced material: blood. The sequence links TRBV4-1 to TRBJ1-5, with 7 central nucleotides matching TRBD1. The CDR3: CASSQAEQGNQPQHF. The nucleotide sequence reads TGCGCCAGCAGCCAAGCCGAACAGGGGAATCAGCCCCAGCATTTT.